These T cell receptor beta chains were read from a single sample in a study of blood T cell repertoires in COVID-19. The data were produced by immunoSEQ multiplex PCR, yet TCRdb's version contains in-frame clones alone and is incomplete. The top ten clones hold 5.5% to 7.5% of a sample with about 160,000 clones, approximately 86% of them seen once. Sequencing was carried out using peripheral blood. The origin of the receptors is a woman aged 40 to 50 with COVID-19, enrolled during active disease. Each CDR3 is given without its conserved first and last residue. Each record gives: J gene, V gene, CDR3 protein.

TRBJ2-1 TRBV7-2 ASSQDRVDEQF
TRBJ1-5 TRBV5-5 ASSSTGYSNQPQH
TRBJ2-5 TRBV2 ASSIDGWTQY
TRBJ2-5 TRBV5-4 ASSLARRERETQY
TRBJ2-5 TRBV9 ASSSGFQGGTQY
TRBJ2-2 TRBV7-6 ASSLVRLANTGELF
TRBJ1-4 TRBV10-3 AISDRNNEKLF
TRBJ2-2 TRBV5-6 ASSFGLADTGELF
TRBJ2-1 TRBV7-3 ASSLYPTGAHNEQF
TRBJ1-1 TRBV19 ASIGDTEAF
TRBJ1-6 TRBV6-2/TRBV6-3 ASSYSKGGGSPLH
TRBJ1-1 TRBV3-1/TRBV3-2 ASSQTSGTEAF
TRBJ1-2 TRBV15 ATSRDREHYGYT
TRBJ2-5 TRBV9 ASSVALAGGQQETQY
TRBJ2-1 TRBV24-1 ATSGLGTSGTYNEQF
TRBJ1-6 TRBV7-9 ASSPLGQGSPLH
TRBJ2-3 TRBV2 ASSDQGSSTDTQY
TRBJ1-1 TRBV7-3 ASSAQGPGGTEAF
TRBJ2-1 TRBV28 ASSAHAGIIYNEQF
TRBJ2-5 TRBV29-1 SADLAAQETQY
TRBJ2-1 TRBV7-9 ASSFSTAYNEQF
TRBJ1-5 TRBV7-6 ASSLVAGPNQPQH
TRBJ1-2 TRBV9 ASSATTGYT
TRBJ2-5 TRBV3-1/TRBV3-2 ASSQLSTSGRKTQY
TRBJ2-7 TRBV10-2 ATSGGYEQY
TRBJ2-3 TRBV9 ASSSRLTRGDTQY
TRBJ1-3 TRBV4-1 ASSQEGRVGNTIY
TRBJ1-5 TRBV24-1 ATRIGQTGWIGNQPQH
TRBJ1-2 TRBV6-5 ASRYTGAYGYT
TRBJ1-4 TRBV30 AWGTGANEKLF
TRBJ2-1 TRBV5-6 ASSLIGGQDEQF